This TCR beta chain appears in the sequencing data of a study of response to subunit inactivated influenza vaccine. This clonotype was picked up a small number of times. TCRdb re-called the RT-PCR reads through MiXCR, storing one row per CDR3 protein. The repertoire includes under 850,000 distinct CDR3 sequences, about 18% of them detected once, and roughly 10% sits in the top ten. Germline CDR1 reads MNHNS; CDR2 reads SASEGT. The CDR3 is 14 amino acids. Trimming removed 6 bases from V and 0 bases from J, with 12 bases in between. The specimen was PBMCs from blood, collected approximately 5 days after vaccination. The rearrangement joins TRBV6-1 to TRBJ2-7, with D perhaps TRBD2 (6 bases). This receptor was obtained from a man aged 45-60 years who received an inactivated influenza vaccine. CDR3 DNA: TGTGCCAGCAGCCCCGCGGGAAGCTCCTACGAGCAGTACTTC. This translates into CASSPAGSSYEQYF.